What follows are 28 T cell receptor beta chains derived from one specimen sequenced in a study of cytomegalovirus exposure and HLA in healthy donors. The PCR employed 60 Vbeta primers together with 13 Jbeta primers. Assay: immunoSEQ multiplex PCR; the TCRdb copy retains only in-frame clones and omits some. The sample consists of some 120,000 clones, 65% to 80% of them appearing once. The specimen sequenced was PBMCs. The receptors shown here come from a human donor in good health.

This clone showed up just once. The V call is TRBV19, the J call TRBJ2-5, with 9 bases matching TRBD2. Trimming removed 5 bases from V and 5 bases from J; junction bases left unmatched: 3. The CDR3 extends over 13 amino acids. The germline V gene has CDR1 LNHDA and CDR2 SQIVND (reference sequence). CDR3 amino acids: CASSWAGGETQYF. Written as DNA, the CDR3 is TGTGCCAGTAGTTGGGCGGGAGGGGAGACCCAGTACTTC.

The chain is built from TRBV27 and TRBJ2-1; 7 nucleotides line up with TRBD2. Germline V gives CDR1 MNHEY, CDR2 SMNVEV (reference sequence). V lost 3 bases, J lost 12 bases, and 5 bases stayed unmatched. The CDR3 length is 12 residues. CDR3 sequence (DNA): TGTGCCAGCAGTTTGGTCGGGAGGCCGCAGTTCTTC. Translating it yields CASSLVGRPQFF.

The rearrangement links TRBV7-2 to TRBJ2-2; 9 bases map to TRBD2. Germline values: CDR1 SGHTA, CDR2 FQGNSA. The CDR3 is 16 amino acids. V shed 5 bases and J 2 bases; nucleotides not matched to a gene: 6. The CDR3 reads CASSPRTSVNTGELFF. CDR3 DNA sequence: TGTGCCAGCAGCCCCCGGACTAGCGTAAACACCGGGGAGCTGTTTTTT.

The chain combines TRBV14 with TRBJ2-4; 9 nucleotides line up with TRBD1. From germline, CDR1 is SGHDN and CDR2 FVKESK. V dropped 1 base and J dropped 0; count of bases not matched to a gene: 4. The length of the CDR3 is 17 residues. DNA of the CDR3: TGTGCCAGCAGCCAAGGAAGACAGGGGGAAGCCAAAAACATTCAGTACTTC. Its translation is CASSQGRQGEAKNIQYF.

DNA of the CDR3: TGTGCCAGCAGCTTAGGGCAGCGGGAGGCCCAAGAGACCCAGTACTTC. Its protein product is CASSLGQREAQETQYF. The chain has TRBV11-3 and TRBJ2-5, with TRBD2 matching over 9 bases. The CDR3 is made up of 16 amino acids. Germline V CDR1 and CDR2: SGHNT, YENEEA. V shed 1 base and J 1 base; nucleotides not matched to a gene: 4. The whole variable domain, remainder taken from reference TRBV11-3 and TRBJ2-5, is EAGVVQSPRYKIIEKKQPVAFWCNPISGHNTLYWYLQNLGQGPELLIRYENEEAVDDSQLPKDRFSAERLKGVDSTLKIQPAELGDSAVYLCASSLGQREAQETQYFGPGTRLLVL.

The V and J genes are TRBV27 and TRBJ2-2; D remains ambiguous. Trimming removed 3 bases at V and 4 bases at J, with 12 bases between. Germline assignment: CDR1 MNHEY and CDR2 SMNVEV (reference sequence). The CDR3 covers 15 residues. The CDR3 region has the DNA TGTGCCAGCAGTTTCTTAGTTGGTCGCACCGGGGAGCTGTTTTTT. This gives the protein CASSFLVGRTGELFF.

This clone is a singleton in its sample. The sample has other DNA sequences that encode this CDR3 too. The CDR3 spells CASSVAGGGYEQYF. The CDR3 DNA is TGTGCCAGCAGCGTAGCGGGGGGTGGCTACGAGCAGTACTTC. The chain uses TRBV14 and TRBJ2-7; 10 nucleotides agree with TRBD2. Germline CDR1 reads SGHDN; CDR2 reads FVKESK. The CDR3 consists of 14 residues. The junction had 4 bases not matched to a gene; V was cut back by 5 bases and J by 3 bases.

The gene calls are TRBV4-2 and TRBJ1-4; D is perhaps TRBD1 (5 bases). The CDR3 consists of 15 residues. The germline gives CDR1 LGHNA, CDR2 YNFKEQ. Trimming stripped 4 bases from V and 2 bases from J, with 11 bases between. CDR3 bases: TGTGCCAGCAGCCTTAACAGGCCTACTAATGAAAAACTGTTTTTT. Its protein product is CASSLNRPTNEKLFF.

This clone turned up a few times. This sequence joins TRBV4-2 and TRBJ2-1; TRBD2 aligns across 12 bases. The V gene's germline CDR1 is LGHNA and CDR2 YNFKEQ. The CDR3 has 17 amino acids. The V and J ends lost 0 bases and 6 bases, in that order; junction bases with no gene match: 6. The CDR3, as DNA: TGTGCCAGCAGCCAAGACTTGACTAGCGGGGGACGCAATGAGCAGTTCTTC. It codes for CASSQDLTSGGRNEQFF.

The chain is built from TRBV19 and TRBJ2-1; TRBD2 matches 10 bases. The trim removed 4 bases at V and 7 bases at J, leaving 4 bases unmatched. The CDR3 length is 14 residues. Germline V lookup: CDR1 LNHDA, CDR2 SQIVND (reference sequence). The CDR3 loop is CASSKLAGVNEQFF. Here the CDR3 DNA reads TGTGCCAGTAGTAAGCTAGCGGGGGTGAATGAGCAGTTCTTC.

The CDR3 sequence is CASSLSVGEGEQYF. CDR3 sequence (DNA): TGTGCCAGCAGCTTATCGGTGGGAGAGGGCGAGCAGTACTTC. The chain uses TRBV11-2 and TRBJ2-7, with D perhaps matching TRBD2 (5 bases). The germline gives CDR1 SGHAT, CDR2 FQNNGV. The CDR3 is 14 residues long. V lost 2 bases to trimming and J lost 6 bases, with 14 bases between them.

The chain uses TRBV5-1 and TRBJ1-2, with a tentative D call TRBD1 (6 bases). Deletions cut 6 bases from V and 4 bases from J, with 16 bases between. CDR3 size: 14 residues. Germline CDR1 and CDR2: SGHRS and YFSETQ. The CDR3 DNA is TGCGCCAGCACCAAGACAGGCGCCAGCTATGGCTACACCTTC. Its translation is CASTKTGASYGYTF.

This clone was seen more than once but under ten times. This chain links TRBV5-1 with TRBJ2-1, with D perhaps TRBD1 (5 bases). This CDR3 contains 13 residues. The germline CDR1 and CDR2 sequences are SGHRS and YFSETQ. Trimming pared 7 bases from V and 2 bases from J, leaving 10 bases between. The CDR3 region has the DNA TGCGCCAGCGGAGTGACAGCCTACAATGAGCAGTTCTTC. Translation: CASGVTAYNEQFF.

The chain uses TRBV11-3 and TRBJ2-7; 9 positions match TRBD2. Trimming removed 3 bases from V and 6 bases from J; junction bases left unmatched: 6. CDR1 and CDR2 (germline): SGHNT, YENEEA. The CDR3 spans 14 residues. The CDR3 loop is CASSLAGGPVEQYF. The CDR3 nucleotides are TGTGCCAGCAGCTTGGCGGGAGGGCCCGTCGAGCAGTACTTC. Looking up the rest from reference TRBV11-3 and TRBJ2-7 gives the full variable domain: EAGVVQSPRYKIIEKKQPVAFWCNPISGHNTLYWYLQNLGQGPELLIRYENEEAVDDSQLPKDRFSAERLKGVDSTLKIQPAELGDSAVYLCASSLAGGPVEQYFGPGTRLTVT.

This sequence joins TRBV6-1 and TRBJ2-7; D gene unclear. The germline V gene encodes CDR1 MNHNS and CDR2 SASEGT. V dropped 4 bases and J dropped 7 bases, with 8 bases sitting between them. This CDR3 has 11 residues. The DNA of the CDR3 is TGTGCCAGCAGTGGGGCAGCAGAGCAGTACTTC. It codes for CASSGAAEQYF.

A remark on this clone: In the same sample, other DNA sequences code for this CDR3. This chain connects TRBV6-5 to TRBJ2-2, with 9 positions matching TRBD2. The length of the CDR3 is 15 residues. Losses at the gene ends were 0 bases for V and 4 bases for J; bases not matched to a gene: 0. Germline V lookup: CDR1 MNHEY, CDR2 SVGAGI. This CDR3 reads CASSYSRGGTGELFF. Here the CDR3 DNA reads TGTGCCAGCAGTTACTCGCGGGGGGGCACCGGGGAGCTGTTTTTT.

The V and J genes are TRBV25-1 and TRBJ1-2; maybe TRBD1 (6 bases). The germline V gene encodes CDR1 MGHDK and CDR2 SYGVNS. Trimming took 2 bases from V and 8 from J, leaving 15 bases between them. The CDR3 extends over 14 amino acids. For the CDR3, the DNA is TGTGCCAGCAGTGAAGTTGGTCAGGGGCAAGGCTACACCTTC. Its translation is CASSEVGQGQGYTF.

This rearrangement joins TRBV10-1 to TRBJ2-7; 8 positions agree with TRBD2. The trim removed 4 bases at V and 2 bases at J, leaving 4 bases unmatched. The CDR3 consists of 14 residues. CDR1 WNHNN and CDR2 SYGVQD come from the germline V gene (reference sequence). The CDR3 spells CASSGSGTPYEQYF. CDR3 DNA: TGCGCCAGCAGTGGTAGCGGGACCCCCTACGAGCAGTACTTC.

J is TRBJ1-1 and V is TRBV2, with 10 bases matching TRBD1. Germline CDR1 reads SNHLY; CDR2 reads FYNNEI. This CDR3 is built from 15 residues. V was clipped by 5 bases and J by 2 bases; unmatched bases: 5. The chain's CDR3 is CASSSPTGGNTEAFF. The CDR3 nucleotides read TGTGCCAGCAGTAGCCCGACAGGGGGCAACACTGAAGCTTTCTTT. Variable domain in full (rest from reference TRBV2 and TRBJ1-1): EPEVTQTPSHQVTQMGQEVILRCVPISNHLYFYWYRQILGQKVEFLVSFYNNEISEKSEIFDDQFSVERPDGSNFTLKIRSTKLEDSAMYFCASSSPTGGNTEAFFGQGTRLTVV.

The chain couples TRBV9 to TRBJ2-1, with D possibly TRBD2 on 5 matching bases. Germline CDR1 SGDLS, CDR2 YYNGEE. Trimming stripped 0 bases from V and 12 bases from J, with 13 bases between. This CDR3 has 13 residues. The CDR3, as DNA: TGTGCCAGCAGCGTAGAAGATGGGAGAGGGCAGTTCTTC. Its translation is CASSVEDGRGQFF.

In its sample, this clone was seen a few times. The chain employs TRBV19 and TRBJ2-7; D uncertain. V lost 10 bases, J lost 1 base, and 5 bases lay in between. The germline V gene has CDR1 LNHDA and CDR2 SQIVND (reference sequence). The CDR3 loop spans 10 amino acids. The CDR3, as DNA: TGTGCCATCAGGTCCTACGAGCAGTACTTC. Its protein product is CAIRSYEQYF. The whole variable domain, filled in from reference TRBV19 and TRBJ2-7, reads DGGITQSPKYLFRKEGQNVTLSCEQNLNHDAMYWYRQDPGQGLRLIYYSQIVNDFQKGDIAEGYSVSREKKESFPLTVTSAQKNPTAFYLCAIRSYEQYFGPGTRLTVT.

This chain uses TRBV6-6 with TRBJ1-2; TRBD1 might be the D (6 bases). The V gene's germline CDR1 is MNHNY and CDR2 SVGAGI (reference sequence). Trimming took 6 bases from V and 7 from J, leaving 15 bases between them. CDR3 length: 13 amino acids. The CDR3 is CASRTFSGVGYTF. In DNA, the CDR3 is TGTGCCAGCAGAACTTTTTCAGGGGTTGGCTACACCTTC.

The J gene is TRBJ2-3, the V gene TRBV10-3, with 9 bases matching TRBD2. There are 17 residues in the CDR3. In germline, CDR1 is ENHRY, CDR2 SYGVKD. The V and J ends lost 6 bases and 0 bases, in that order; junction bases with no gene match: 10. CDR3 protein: CAISQGLAFTSTDTQYF. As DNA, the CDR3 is TGTGCCATCAGCCAGGGACTAGCTTTCACTAGCACAGATACGCAGTATTTT.

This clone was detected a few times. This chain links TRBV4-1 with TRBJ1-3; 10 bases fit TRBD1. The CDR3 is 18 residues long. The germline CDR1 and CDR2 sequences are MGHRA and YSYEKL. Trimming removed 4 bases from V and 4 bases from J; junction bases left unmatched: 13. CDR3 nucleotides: TGCGCCAGCAGCCGCCTGAGGCAAGGACAGGGGGAGGGAAACACCATATATTTT. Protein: CASSRLRQGQGEGNTIYF.

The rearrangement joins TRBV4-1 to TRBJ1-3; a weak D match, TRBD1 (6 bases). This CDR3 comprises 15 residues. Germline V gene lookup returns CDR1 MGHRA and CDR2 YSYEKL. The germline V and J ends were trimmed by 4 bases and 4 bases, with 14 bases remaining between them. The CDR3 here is CASSRNQGSGNTIYF. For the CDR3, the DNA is TGCGCCAGCAGCCGCAACCAGGGGTCCGGAAACACCATATATTTT.

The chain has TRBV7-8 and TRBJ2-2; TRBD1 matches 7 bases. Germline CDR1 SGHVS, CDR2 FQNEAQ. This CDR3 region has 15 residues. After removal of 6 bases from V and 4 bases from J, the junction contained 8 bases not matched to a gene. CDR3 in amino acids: CASSRGGASTGELFF. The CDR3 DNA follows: TGTGCCAGCAGTCGAGGGGGCGCAAGCACCGGGGAGCTGTTTTTT.

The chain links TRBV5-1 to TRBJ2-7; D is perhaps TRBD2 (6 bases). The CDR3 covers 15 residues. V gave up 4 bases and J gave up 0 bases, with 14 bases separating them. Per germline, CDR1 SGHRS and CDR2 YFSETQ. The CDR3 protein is CASSASSDSSYEQYF. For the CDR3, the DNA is TGCGCCAGCAGCGCGTCTAGCGATAGCTCCTACGAGCAGTACTTC.

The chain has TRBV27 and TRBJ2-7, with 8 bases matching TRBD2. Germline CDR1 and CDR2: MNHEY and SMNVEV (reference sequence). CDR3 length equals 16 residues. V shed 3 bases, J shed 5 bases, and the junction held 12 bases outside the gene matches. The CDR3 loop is CASSLVAGGSIDEQYF. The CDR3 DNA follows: TGTGCCAGCAGTTTGGTTGCGGGAGGATCGATCGACGAGCAGTACTTC.